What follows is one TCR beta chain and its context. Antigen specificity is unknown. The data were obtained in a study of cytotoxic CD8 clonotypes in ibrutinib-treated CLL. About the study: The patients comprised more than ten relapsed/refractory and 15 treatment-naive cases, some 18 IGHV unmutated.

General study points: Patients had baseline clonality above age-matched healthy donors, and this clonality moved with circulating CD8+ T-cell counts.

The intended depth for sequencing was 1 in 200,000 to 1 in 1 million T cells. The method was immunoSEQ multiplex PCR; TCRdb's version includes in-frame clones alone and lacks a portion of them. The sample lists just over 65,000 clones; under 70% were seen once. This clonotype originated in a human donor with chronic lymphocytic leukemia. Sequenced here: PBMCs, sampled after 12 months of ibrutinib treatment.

In nucleotides, the CDR3 is TGTGCCAGCAGCTTAGTCGGGCCGGCGGAGACCCAGTACTTC. Translated, it gives CASSLVGPAETQYF. The chain has TRBV7-9 and TRBJ2-5; D is undetermined. Trimming removed 1 base from V and 5 bases from J, with 11 bases in between. The CDR3 consists of 14 residues. Germline CDR1 and CDR2: SEHNR and FQNEAQ (reference sequence).